A single sample gave rise to the 21 T cell receptor beta chains below, sequenced in a study of spatial heterogeneity in lung cancer (dated by TCRdb to about 2019). Library preparation employed 5' RACE. The data were produced on a NextSeq 500. Clones were called with MiXCR by TCRdb after fastp trimmed the public reads at Q25, and only in-frame beta chains were retained. Entries are consolidated by CDR3 protein sequence, retaining the most common genes and DNA. For this sample the table gives under 800 distinct CDR3 sequences, of which about 21% were detected only once. Approximately 15% of the sample belongs to the ten largest clones. The sample's time point label is to be understood as: sample taken at primary tumor resection. For TCR sequencing, whole RNA was extracted from tumor and nontumor lung tissue, or from cryopreserved PBMC samples, and no cell sorting was done. The sample here was PBMCs, taken at surgery. Receptors originate from a male donor with early-stage non-small cell lung cancer.

This clonotype counts as large. A library prepared for alpha chains yielded this beta chain as an off-target read; its size is of little meaning. The V call is TRBV5-1, the J call TRBJ2-5; D gene uncertain. The germline V and J ends were trimmed by 1 base and 4 bases, with 2 bases remaining between them. Germline V CDR1 and CDR2: SGHRS, YFSETQ. The CDR3 length is 11 residues. Here the CDR3 reads CASSLSETQYF. DNA of the CDR3: TGCGCCAGCAGCTTGTCAGAGACCCAGTACTTC.

Concerning this clonotype itself: The library was prepared for alpha chains; this beta chain is a stray read, so its frequency means little. The chain links TRBV12-3 or TRBV12-4 to TRBJ2-1; TRBD1 matches at 9 bases. After removal of 8 bases from V and 7 bases from J, the junction contained 6 bases not matched to a gene. The CDR3 length is 13 residues. The CDR3 spells CASSTGGWNEQFF. In nucleotides, the CDR3 is TGTGCCAGCTCAACAGGGGGCTGGAATGAGCAGTTCTTC.

This clonotype ranks as hyperexpanded. With the library built for alpha chains, this beta chain is off target and its frequency is not meaningful. The rearrangement joins TRBV7-6 to TRBJ2-2; no clear D gene. Deletions cut 1 base from V and 3 bases from J, with 3 bases between. The germline CDR1 and CDR2 sequences are SGHVS and FNYEAQ. CDR3 length equals 13 residues. CDR3 sequence: CASSLVDTGELFF. The CDR3 nucleotides read TGTGCCAGCAGCTTAGTGGACACCGGGGAGCTGTTTTTT.

This clonotype was observed a handful of times. With the library built for alpha chains, this beta chain is off target and its frequency is not meaningful. This sequence joins TRBV6-5 and TRBJ2-2; TRBD1 matches 8 bases. J gave up 2 bases and V 3 bases, and 5 bases lay outside the gene matches. Germline V gene lookup returns CDR1 MNHEY and CDR2 SVGAGI. The CDR3 has 16 residues. As DNA, the CDR3 is TGTGCCAGCAGTTATAGGACAGGGCTTAACACCGGGGAGCTGTTTTTT. It translates to CASSYRTGLNTGELFF.

This clonotype rates as large. This beta chain lies outside the target of a library built for alpha chains; its clone size means little. V and J are TRBV24-1 and TRBJ2-1, with 8 bases identical to TRBD2. With V trimmed by 7 bases and J by 7 bases, 5 bases remained unmatched. The CDR3 loop spans 13 amino acids. Germline V gene lookup returns CDR1 KGHDR and CDR2 SFDVKD. Written as DNA, the CDR3 is TGTGCCACCAGAGCTAGCGGGCGGAATGAGCAGTTCTTC. Translation gives CATRASGRNEQFF.

About this clonotype itself: Since the library was made to target alpha chains, this beta chain is a stray read and its abundance is not meaningful. The chain uses TRBV19 and TRBJ2-3, with a tentative D call TRBD2 (6 bases). The V gene lost 1 base and the J gene lost 6 bases, with 11 bases spanning the gap. Per the germline V gene, CDR1 is LNHDA and CDR2 is SQIVND (reference sequence). The CDR3 totals 14 residues. The CDR3 DNA sequence: TGTGCCAGTAGTATAGGCCGACTAGGTGATACGCAGTATTTT. Protein: CASSIGRLGDTQYF.

Details on this clonotype: This beta chain is an off-target read within a library intended for alpha chains, so its frequency means little. The CDR3 region has the DNA TGTGCCAGCTCACCCCGGCCCTTGGTCTACGAGCAGTACTTC. It codes for CASSPRPLVYEQYF. This chain uses TRBV18 with TRBJ2-7; no firm D call. This CDR3 has 14 residues. V was trimmed by 3 bases and J by 3 bases, leaving 12 bases between them. Germline V gene lookup returns CDR1 KGHSH and CDR2 LQKENI.

This clonotype is termed large (0.1 to 1%). The library was prepared for alpha chains; this beta chain is a stray read, so its frequency means little. V gene TRBV12-3 or TRBV12-4 combines with J gene TRBJ2-1; no reliable D call. The CDR3 contains 15 residues. V was clipped by 5 bases and J by 0 bases, with 11 bases between them. CDR3 region: CASSEWGSSYNEQFF. The CDR3 nucleotides read TGTGCCAGCAGTGAGTGGGGAAGCTCCTACAATGAGCAGTTCTTC.

This clonotype is classed as large (0.1 to 1%). This beta chain lies outside the target of a library built for alpha chains; its clone size means little. The rearrangement links TRBV5-1 to TRBJ2-1; D remains unclear. Per germline, CDR1 SGHRS and CDR2 YFSETQ. The CDR3 is 14 amino acids. Deletions cut 1 base from V and 9 bases from J, with 14 bases between. The CDR3 loop reads CASSLYPGRAEQFF. The CDR3, as DNA: TGCGCCAGCAGCTTGTATCCCGGTCGGGCTGAGCAGTTCTTC.

This clonotype was found a few times. This beta chain is off target for a library built for alpha chains, so its abundance means little. The V and J genes are TRBV5-4 and TRBJ2-6; no clear D gene. The germline gives CDR1 SGHNT, CDR2 YYREEE (reference sequence). The V end lost 2 bases, the J end lost 0 bases, and 3 bases lay between the germline ends. The CDR3 has 14 residues. The CDR3 here is CASSFPSGANVLTF. CDR3 nucleotide sequence: TGTGCCAGCAGCTTTCCCTCTGGGGCCAACGTCCTGACTTTC.

By frequency in the sample, this clonotype is large. Found in a library prepared for alpha chains, this beta chain is an off-target read, and its abundance has little meaning. The chain combines TRBV7-8 with TRBJ2-7; 8 nucleotides match TRBD1. This CDR3 is built from 14 residues. The J segment lost 6 bases and the V segment lost 7 bases, leaving 11 bases of the junction unmatched. CDR1 and CDR2 (germline): SGHVS, FQNEAQ. The CDR3 DNA reads TGTGCCAGCACCTCCCGGACAGGGTCGGGCGAGCAGTACTTC. Amino acids: CASTSRTGSGEQYF. Using reference TRBV7-8 and TRBJ2-7 for the parts outside the CDR3, the full variable domain is GAGVSQSPRYKVAKRGQDVALRCDPISGHVSLFWYQQALGQGPEFLTYFQNEAQLDKSGLPSDRFFAERPEGSVSTLKIQRTQQEDSAVYLCASTSRTGSGEQYFGPGTRLTVT.

On this clonotype itself: For a library built for alpha chains, this beta chain is a stray read; little rests on its size. The chain links TRBV27 to TRBJ1-2; D gene unclear. Germline V lookup: CDR1 MNHEY, CDR2 SMNVEV (reference sequence). The CDR3 has 12 amino acids. V was trimmed by 6 bases and J by 7 bases, leaving 12 bases between them. CDR3 sequence reads: CASRAYTSGYTF. CDR3 bases: TGTGCCAGCAGGGCCTATACTTCTGGCTACACCTTC.

This clonotype was detected a few times. With the library built for alpha chains, this beta chain is off target and its frequency is not meaningful. The CDR3, as DNA: TGTGCCAGCAGCTTGCTGGCTGGAACTGAAGCTTTCTTT. Its translation: CASSLLAGTEAFF. The chain joins TRBV5-5 to TRBJ1-1; D gene ambiguous. Germline V gives CDR1 SGHKS, CDR2 YYEKEE (reference sequence). Trimming pared 1 base from V and 5 bases from J, leaving 9 bases between. CDR3 size: 13 residues.

Notes on this clonotype: Because this beta chain is a stray read in a library intended to capture alpha chains, its abundance should not be given much weight. CDR3: CASQGSSSYNEQFF. CDR3 in DNA: TGCGCCAGCCAGGGATCAAGCTCCTACAATGAGCAGTTCTTC. The chain recombines TRBV5-1 with TRBJ2-1; weak D call: TRBD1 (5 bases). The CDR3 consists of 14 residues. The germline CDR1 and CDR2 sequences are SGHRS and YFSETQ. V was pared by 7 bases and J by 0 bases, with 11 bases between.

By sample fraction, this clonotype is large. This beta chain lies outside the target of a library built for alpha chains; its clone size means little. The V call is TRBV4-3, the J call TRBJ2-1; 10 positions match TRBD2. V lost 5 bases to trimming and J lost 8 bases; unmatched junction nucleotides: 9. Germline CDR1 is LGHNA and CDR2 is YSLEER. CDR3 length equals 15 residues. This chain's CDR3 is CASSNSGGSWDEQFF. CDR3 nucleotides: TGCGCCAGCAGCAATAGCGGGGGGTCCTGGGATGAGCAGTTCTTC.

In this sample, this clonotype turned up a few times. This beta chain is a stray read from a library made for alpha chains; its abundance is not meaningful. The chain uses TRBV7-2 and TRBJ2-2; 7 bases fit TRBD1. In germline, CDR1 is SGHTA, CDR2 FQGNSA. With V trimmed by 5 bases and J by 1 base, 10 bases remained unmatched. The CDR3 covers 17 residues. The CDR3 nucleotides are TGTGCCAGCAGCAACCATCAGTGGACAGGGAACACCGGGGAGCTGTTTTTT. It is translated as CASSNHQWTGNTGELFF.

As to this clonotype: At one boundary the junction diverges from the germline segment, which might be a read error. This beta chain is a stray sequence in a library constructed for alpha chains; its clone size is not meaningful. V usage is TRBV7-2 and J usage is TRBJ2-3, with unresolved D. CDR3 length: 18 amino acids. Germline CDR1 SGHTA, CDR2 FQGNSA. In DNA, the CDR3 is TGTGCCAGCAGCCAAGGTCCGCCTATGGATGGTGTCACAGATTCGCAGTATTTT. Translating it yields CASSQGPPMDGVTDSQYF.

Comment on this clonotype: This beta chain slipped into a library made for alpha chains as a stray read, so its size is not meaningful. The V gene is TRBV30, the J gene TRBJ2-7, with D perhaps TRBD1 (5 bases). Germline V gene lookup returns CDR1 GTSNPN and CDR2 SVGIG (reference sequence). The CDR3 has 12 residues. The V gene lost 3 bases and the J gene lost 5 bases, with 11 bases spanning the gap. DNA of the CDR3: TGTGCCTGGAGGCCAGGGTGGGACGAGCAGTACTTC. Translation: CAWRPGWDEQYF.

By proportion, this clonotype is large. This beta chain slipped into a library made for alpha chains as a stray read, so its size is not meaningful. The chain has TRBV28 and TRBJ2-7; the D gene is possibly TRBD2 (5 bases). The CDR3 spans 13 residues. Germline CDR1 is MDHEN and CDR2 is SYDVKM. Between the trimmed V and J ends, which lost 7 bases and 5 bases, there was a span of 15 bases. CDR3 DNA: TGTGCCAGCAATCGGAACCCAGCGGACGAGCAGTACTTC. Translation gives CASNRNPADEQYF.

In the case of this clonotype: A library prepared for alpha chains yielded this beta chain as an off-target read; its size is of little meaning. The rearrangement uses TRBV29-1 and TRBJ2-2; no definite D call. Germline V lookup: CDR1 SQVTM, CDR2 ANQGSEA. V gave up 3 bases and J gave up 0 bases, with 8 bases separating them. The length of the CDR3 is 14 residues. The CDR3 region has the DNA TGCAGCGTTGAGAAAGGCTCGAACACCGGGGAGCTGTTTTTT. Translating gives CSVEKGSNTGELFF.

The table lists this clonotype with a few counts. One junction end disagrees with the germline gene, perhaps due to a read error. Little can be read into the size of this beta chain, an off-target read in a library designed for alpha chains. The chain links TRBV30 to TRBJ2-7; 7 bases map to TRBD2. From germline, CDR1 is GTSNPN and CDR2 SVGIG (reference sequence). The CDR3 extends over 12 amino acids. This chain's CDR3 is CAWSSGGYVQYF. CDR3 sequence (DNA): TGTGCCTGGAGTTCCGGGGGGTACGTGCAGTACTTC.